This T cell receptor beta chain originates from a study of T cell responses to AZD1222 COVID-19 vaccine. V lost 3 bases, J lost 4 bases, and 8 bases lay in between. The CDR3 loop spans 13 amino acids. Germline loops: CDR1 SEHNR, CDR2 FQNEAQ (reference sequence). Only in-frame clones appear in the TCRdb table, and some are missing; sequencing was by immunoSEQ multiplex PCR. The sample shows 130,000 to 150,000 clones, around 86% of them seen only once. About this clone itself: Its antigen remains unidentified.

Study results and limitations: Samples come after the peak T cell response, not at day 14. A rise in Spike-specific TCR breadth and depth followed two AZD1222 doses. The donor cohort was predominantly white British with a female majority, and clonal diversity may have been underestimated. Per reports, nearly half of all spike-specific TCRs target regions that are unmutated in variants.

The sample here was peripheral blood, taken on day 0 of MenACWY control vaccination. The rearrangement joins TRBV7-9 to TRBJ2-3; D is possibly TRBD1 (6 bases). The TCR originated in an adult in good health. This CDR3 reads CASSLYRADTQYF. The CDR3, as DNA: TGTGCCAGCAGCTTGTACAGGGCAGATACGCAGTATTTT.